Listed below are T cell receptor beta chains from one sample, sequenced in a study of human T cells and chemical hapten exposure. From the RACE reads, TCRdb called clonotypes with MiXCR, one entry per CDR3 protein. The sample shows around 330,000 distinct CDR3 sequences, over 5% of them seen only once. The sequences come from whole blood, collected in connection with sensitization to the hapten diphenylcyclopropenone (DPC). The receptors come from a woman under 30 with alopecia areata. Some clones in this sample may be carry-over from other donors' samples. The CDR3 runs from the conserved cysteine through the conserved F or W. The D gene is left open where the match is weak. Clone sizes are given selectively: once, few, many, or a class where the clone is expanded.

DNA: TGTGCCACCAGCGACGGACAGGGGGCGAAAGATACGCAGTATTTT; CDR3: CATSDGQGAKDTQYF; V: TRBV15; size: many; J: TRBJ2-3; D: TRBD1; length: 15
DNA: TGTGCCACCAGCAGAGATCCGGTTTTGACGACGTACTATGGCTACACCTTC; CDR3: CATSRDPVLTTYYGYTF; V: TRBV15; size: -; J: TRBJ1-2; D: -; length: 17
DNA: TGTGCCAGCAGCGCTTTTCCGGGACAGGGGGACGAAAAACTGTTTTTT; CDR3: CASSAFPGQGDEKLFF; V: TRBV11-2; size: many; J: TRBJ1-4; D: TRBD1; length: 16
DNA: TGTGCCAGCAGTGCCCCGGGGGGTCCCGTGAAGGAGCAGTTCTTC; CDR3: CASSAPGGPVKEQFF; V: TRBV6-5; size: few; J: TRBJ2-1; D: TRBD2; length: 15
DNA: TGTGCCAGCAGCCAAGGGACAGCCCTTGACTATGGCTACACCTTC; CDR3: CASSQGTALDYGYTF; V: TRBV4-2; size: many; J: TRBJ1-2; D: -; length: 15
DNA: TGTGCCAGCAGTTCGGGACTGGGACCCACAGATACGCAGTATTTT; CDR3: CASSSGLGPTDTQYF; V: TRBV6-2/TRBV6-3; size: -; J: TRBJ2-3; D: -; length: 15
DNA: TGTGCCAGCAGCCCCCATCTCCGCCTCCTAACCGCAGATACGCAGTATTTT; CDR3: CASSPHLRLLTADTQYF; V: TRBV9; size: few; J: TRBJ2-3; D: -; length: 17
DNA: TGTGCCAGCAGCTTAGCGTGGAAGAGTATCACTGAAGCTTTCTTT; CDR3: CASSLAWKSITEAFF; V: TRBV7-2; size: -; J: TRBJ1-1; D: -; length: 15
DNA: TGTGCCAGCAGCTTAGCGGACGGTTCTGAAGAAGCTTTCTTT; CDR3: CASSLADGSEEAFF; V: TRBV7-9; size: -; J: TRBJ1-1; D: -; length: 14
DNA: TGTGCCAGCAGTCGGCGACTCGACTACGAGCAGTACTTC; CDR3: CASSRRLDYEQYF; V: TRBV6-2/TRBV6-3; size: -; J: TRBJ2-7; D: -; length: 13
DNA: TGTGCCAGCAGTACAGGGGAAAATACGCAGTATTTT; CDR3: CASSTGENTQYF; V: TRBV6-6; size: few; J: TRBJ2-3; D: TRBD1; length: 12
DNA: TGCAGCGTTAGGCTTGGACTGAGCACAGATACGCAGTATTTT; CDR3: CSVRLGLSTDTQYF; V: TRBV29-1; size: many; J: TRBJ2-3; D: -; length: 14
DNA: TGTGCCAGCAGTTCGGCAGGGGACGGCTACACCTTC; CDR3: CASSSAGDGYTF; V: TRBV28; size: many; J: TRBJ1-2; D: -; length: 12
DNA: TGTGCCAGCAGCTTAAGGGTAATAGGCACTGAAGCTTTCTTT; CDR3: CASSLRVIGTEAFF; V: TRBV7-9; size: many; J: TRBJ1-1; D: -; length: 14
DNA: TGTGCCATCTCAGGTTTGGCGGGTCAAGAGACCCAGTACTTC; CDR3: CAISGLAGQETQYF; V: TRBV10-3; size: -; J: TRBJ2-5; D: -; length: 14
DNA: TGTGCCAGCAGTAGGAGACAGCCCCCCTCCTATAATTCACCCCTCCACTTT; CDR3: CASSRRQPPSYNSPLHF; V: TRBV6-6; size: few; J: TRBJ1-6; D: -; length: 17
DNA: TGTGCCAGCAGCTTTACCAGCTCTGGAAACACCATATATTTT; CDR3: CASSFTSSGNTIYF; V: TRBV7-9; size: -; J: TRBJ1-3; D: -; length: 14
DNA: TGTGCCTCACAAACCGACGGGACCCAGTACTTC; CDR3: CASQTDGTQYF; V: TRBV10-3; size: -; J: TRBJ2-5; D: -; length: 11
DNA: TGTGCCAGCTCGCTCGACACGGGACAGGGCGGCTACACCTTC; CDR3: CASSLDTGQGGYTF; V: TRBV18; size: -; J: TRBJ1-2; D: TRBD1; length: 14
DNA: TGTGCCAGCAGTTTGGACCCTTTCGCGGGGGGGGACAATGAGCAGTTCTTC; CDR3: CASSLDPFAGGDNEQFF; V: TRBV28; size: -; J: TRBJ2-1; D: TRBD2; length: 17
DNA: TGCAGCGCTGCCCCACAGGGGAGAGGCACTGAAGCTTTCTTT; CDR3: CSAAPQGRGTEAFF; V: TRBV29-1; size: many; J: TRBJ1-1; D: TRBD1; length: 14
DNA: TGTGCCAGCAGCTTAGGCTCCGGGACATCCAACCGGGATGGCTACACCTTC; CDR3: CASSLGSGTSNRDGYTF; V: TRBV11-1; size: few; J: TRBJ1-2; D: -; length: 17
DNA: TGTGCCAGCAGTACAGGGGATGAGCAGTTCTTC; CDR3: CASSTGDEQFF; V: TRBV12-3/TRBV12-4; size: -; J: TRBJ2-1; D: TRBD1; length: 11
DNA: TGTGCCACCAACGACGACAGGGGCCTCCCAGATACGCAGTATTTT; CDR3: CATNDDRGLPDTQYF; V: TRBV12-3/TRBV12-4; size: many; J: TRBJ2-3; D: TRBD1; length: 15
DNA: TGTGCCAGCAGCTCAGGGAGAGAGACCCAGTACTTC; CDR3: CASSSGRETQYF; V: TRBV7-9; size: many; J: TRBJ2-5; D: -; length: 12
DNA: TGTGCCAGCAGCACAAACCCGACGGACAGGGGATCTGATGGCTACACCTTC; CDR3: CASSTNPTDRGSDGYTF; V: TRBV7-2; size: -; J: TRBJ1-2; D: TRBD1; length: 17
DNA: TGTGCCAGCAGTTTCGTAGGGGCGCGGGGTGAGCAGTTCTTC; CDR3: CASSFVGARGEQFF; V: TRBV27; size: -; J: TRBJ2-1; D: -; length: 14
DNA: TGTGCCAGCAGCTCGCAAGGGTCCCAAGAGACCCAGTACTTC; CDR3: CASSSQGSQETQYF; V: TRBV5-4; size: few; J: TRBJ2-5; D: -; length: 14
DNA: TGTGCCAGCAGCCCTCGACAGCTGCGGAACACCGGGGAGCTGTTTTTT; CDR3: CASSPRQLRNTGELFF; V: TRBV7-2; size: many; J: TRBJ2-2; D: -; length: 16
DNA: TGTGCCAGCAGAATCAACGGAGCAGATACGCAGTATTTT; CDR3: CASRINGADTQYF; V: TRBV28; size: many; J: TRBJ2-3; D: -; length: 13
DNA: TGTGCCAGCAGTGACGCCGCCCAAGCGAGCTCCTACAATGAGCAGTTCTTC; CDR3: CASSDAAQASSYNEQFF; V: TRBV6-4; size: many; J: TRBJ2-1; D: -; length: 17
DNA: TGTGCCAGCAGTGAGGCGGGGGGGACCTACAATGAGCAGTTCTTC; CDR3: CASSEAGGTYNEQFF; V: TRBV6-1; size: many; J: TRBJ2-1; D: TRBD2; length: 15
DNA: TGTGCCAGCAGCCCTATGTGGGGCCAGATATCAGATACGCAGTATTTT; CDR3: CASSPMWGQISDTQYF; V: TRBV7-2; size: -; J: TRBJ2-3; D: -; length: 16
DNA: TGTGCCAGCAGGGGACGGGTCAGCACAGATACGCAGTATTTT; CDR3: CASRGRVSTDTQYF; V: TRBV2; size: few; J: TRBJ2-3; D: -; length: 14
DNA: TGTGCCAGCAGTTACTCCGAGTTTGAGACCCAGTACTTC; CDR3: CASSYSEFETQYF; V: TRBV6-2/TRBV6-3; size: -; J: TRBJ2-5; D: -; length: 13
DNA: TGCGCCAGCAGCTCGGAACAGGGAATCGTCCCCGAGCAGTACTTC; CDR3: CASSSEQGIVPEQYF; V: TRBV5-1; size: many; J: TRBJ2-7; D: -; length: 15
DNA: TGCAGTGCTAGAGATCAGGGGCGGAATGTTGAAGCTTTCTTT; CDR3: CSARDQGRNVEAFF; V: TRBV20-1; size: -; J: TRBJ1-1; D: -; length: 14
DNA: TGTGCCAGCGGGAGGGGAGTCCCAGGTTCACCCCTCCACTTT; CDR3: CASGRGVPGSPLHF; V: TRBV6-2/TRBV6-3; size: -; J: TRBJ1-6; D: -; length: 14
DNA: TGCAGTGCTAGGCGGGGGGGCAATGAGCAGTTCTTC; CDR3: CSARRGGNEQFF; V: TRBV20-1; size: -; J: TRBJ2-1; D: TRBD2; length: 12
DNA: TGCGCCAGCAGCCAAGATGTAGGGACAGTCAATAGCAATCAGCCCCAGCATTTT; CDR3: CASSQDVGTVNSNQPQHF; V: TRBV4-1; size: many; J: TRBJ1-5; D: TRBD1; length: 18
DNA: TGTGCCAGCAGTTATGGGGAGCCCTGGTTGGATACGCAGTATTTT; CDR3: CASSYGEPWLDTQYF; V: TRBV6-5; size: many; J: TRBJ2-3; D: -; length: 15
DNA: TGTGCCAGCAGCTTAGAATCGTCGACAGGGAGCAATCAGCCCCAGCATTTT; CDR3: CASSLESSTGSNQPQHF; V: TRBV7-8; size: -; J: TRBJ1-5; D: TRBD1; length: 17
DNA: TGTGCCAGCAGCTTACGGGCAACGGAAGAGACCCAGTACTTC; CDR3: CASSLRATEETQYF; V: TRBV13; size: many; J: TRBJ2-5; D: -; length: 14
DNA: TGTGCCACCAGCAGAGATCCTGGGGACCAGCAGTTCTTC; CDR3: CATSRDPGDQQFF; V: TRBV15; size: many; J: TRBJ2-1; D: -; length: 13
DNA: TGCGCCAGCAGGGCTCTTGGGGCAGAGGGGGTGCACACTGAAGCTTTCTTT; CDR3: CASRALGAEGVHTEAFF; V: TRBV4-1; size: -; J: TRBJ1-1; D: -; length: 17